Listed below are T cell receptor beta chains from one sample, sequenced in a study of blood T cell repertoires in COVID-19. Sequenced by immunoSEQ multiplex PCR; TCRdb stores in-frame clones only, minus some. The sample gives roughly 480,000 clones, approximately 89% of which show up once; roughly 0.9% is in the top ten. The source material was peripheral blood. These receptors came from a man aged 18 to 29 with COVID-19, enrolled during active disease. The conserved cysteine and the conserved F or W are not part of the CDR3 here. Size is omitted from some rows. Given values are once, few, many or a class for expanded clones.

J: TRBJ1-5; size: -; V: TRBV5-8; CDR3: ASSYMTGVQPQH
J: TRBJ2-3; size: -; V: TRBV5-4; CDR3: ASSLYSAADTQY
J: TRBJ2-3; size: -; V: TRBV2; CDR3: ASSGLVTADTQY
J: TRBJ1-1; size: -; V: TRBV7-9; CDR3: ASTTRRLDSDAEAF
J: TRBJ2-7; size: -; V: TRBV28; CDR3: ASSLGGQGSYEQY
J: TRBJ2-1; size: -; V: TRBV27; CDR3: ASSLGWVAGDQQF
J: TRBJ2-5; size: -; V: TRBV3-1/TRBV3-2; CDR3: ASSTGLGETQY
J: TRBJ2-3; size: -; V: TRBV9; CDR3: ASKLAGGLTDTQY
J: TRBJ2-7; size: once; V: TRBV2; CDR3: ASSEGDRTYEQY
J: TRBJ2-1; size: -; V: TRBV2; CDR3: ASNLDRGRMSEQF
J: TRBJ2-2; size: -; V: TRBV6-5; CDR3: ASSLGQGATGELF
J: TRBJ1-4; size: -; V: TRBV4-2; CDR3: ASSQDFEARRKLF
J: TRBJ2-7; size: many; V: TRBV19; CDR3: ASSLMWDSYEQY
J: TRBJ2-2; size: few; V: TRBV6-6; CDR3: ASSYSGLNTGELF
J: TRBJ2-2; size: few; V: TRBV2; CDR3: ASSGGGRDTGELF
J: TRBJ2-7; size: -; V: TRBV11-1; CDR3: ASSWDRGPYEQY
J: TRBJ2-7; size: -; V: TRBV2; CDR3: ASKFGRGLYEQY
J: TRBJ1-4; size: -; V: TRBV6-5; CDR3: ASNRQGEKLF
J: TRBJ2-5; size: -; V: TRBV7-9; CDR3: ASSLGDREGETQY
J: TRBJ1-1; size: -; V: TRBV10-3; CDR3: AISRQGNTEAF
J: TRBJ1-1; size: -; V: TRBV18; CDR3: ASSPAGTGNTEAF
J: TRBJ2-2; size: -; V: TRBV2; CDR3: ASSLSGGAIGELF
J: TRBJ2-5; size: -; V: TRBV13; CDR3: ASSPRPGQGALGETQY
J: TRBJ2-5; size: -; V: TRBV5-6; CDR3: ASSSRAPYQETQY
J: TRBJ2-7; size: -; V: TRBV7-9; CDR3: ASSLGLAGADSEQY
J: TRBJ2-6; size: -; V: TRBV27; CDR3: ASSHQAPSGANVLT
J: TRBJ2-3; size: -; V: TRBV5-4; CDR3: ASSFETGVEGDTQY
J: TRBJ1-5; size: -; V: TRBV7-8; CDR3: ASSPTRTGTSNQPQH
J: TRBJ2-3; size: -; V: TRBV7-8; CDR3: ASSLAQGTSGRAEQY
J: TRBJ2-7; size: -; V: TRBV2; CDR3: ASSEALRGGLEQY
J: TRBJ2-3; size: once; V: TRBV7-2; CDR3: ASSSPTSGSQNTDTQY
J: TRBJ1-2; size: -; V: TRBV27; CDR3: ASSIPPGPGYT
J: TRBJ1-4; size: -; V: TRBV5-1; CDR3: ASSLVGEDEKLF
J: TRBJ2-1; size: -; V: TRBV10-3; CDR3: AISAGTGSNEQF
J: TRBJ2-3; size: -; V: TRBV5-1; CDR3: ASSPRRGDTQY
J: TRBJ1-1; size: -; V: TRBV6-5; CDR3: ASSWQMNTEAF
J: TRBJ2-1; size: -; V: TRBV2; CDR3: ASSEGTSGSYNEQF
J: TRBJ2-2; size: -; V: TRBV30; CDR3: AWSPLTGELF
J: TRBJ2-5; size: once; V: TRBV2; CDR3: ASSGRVDQETQY
J: TRBJ1-2; size: -; V: TRBV19; CDR3: ASRNSRDRGIHYGYT
J: TRBJ1-4; size: -; V: TRBV18; CDR3: ASSPRKGENEKLF
J: TRBJ1-1; size: -; V: TRBV27; CDR3: ASSSHMNTEAF
J: TRBJ2-1; size: -; V: TRBV7-9; CDR3: ASRAGGPLNEQF
J: TRBJ2-3; size: -; V: TRBV18; CDR3: ASSPPLREVADTQY
J: TRBJ2-3; size: -; V: TRBV11-3; CDR3: ASSPPVASGLTDTQY
J: TRBJ1-5; size: -; V: TRBV6-6; CDR3: ASSYLGTIGNQPQH
J: TRBJ2-1; size: -; V: TRBV27; CDR3: ASSFPPPGKQF
J: TRBJ2-7; size: -; V: TRBV7-9; CDR3: ASSLTGTDYEQY
J: TRBJ1-1; size: -; V: TRBV9; CDR3: ASSDTGTGVTEAF
J: TRBJ2-2; size: -; V: TRBV5-8; CDR3: ASRIQAVGELF
J: TRBJ2-3; size: -; V: TRBV9; CDR3: ASTDLGDRHTDTQY
J: TRBJ1-1; size: -; V: TRBV10-2; CDR3: ASIREAF
J: TRBJ2-7; size: -; V: TRBV6-1; CDR3: ASSEGVSGVEQY